The TCR beta chain under discussion was sequenced for a study of blood T cell repertoires in COVID-19. Produced via immunoSEQ multiplex PCR; TCRdb's table is partial and in-frame only. The sample carries 260,000 or so clones, approximately 88% recorded once. The sequence was obtained from a woman between 40 and 55 years old with acute COVID-19. Sequencing was done on a sample of PBMCs or T cells enriched from blood (not recorded which).

CDR3 DNA sequence: TGTGCCTGGACTATCACAGGGTACGGAAACACCATATATTTT. Its translation: CAWTITGYGNTIYF. This chain connects TRBV30 to TRBJ1-3; D might be TRBD1 (6 bases). V was shortened by 4 bases and J by 4 bases, with 14 bases between the two germline ends. This CDR3 has 14 amino acids. Looked up from germline, CDR1 is GTSNPN and CDR2 is SVGIG (reference sequence).